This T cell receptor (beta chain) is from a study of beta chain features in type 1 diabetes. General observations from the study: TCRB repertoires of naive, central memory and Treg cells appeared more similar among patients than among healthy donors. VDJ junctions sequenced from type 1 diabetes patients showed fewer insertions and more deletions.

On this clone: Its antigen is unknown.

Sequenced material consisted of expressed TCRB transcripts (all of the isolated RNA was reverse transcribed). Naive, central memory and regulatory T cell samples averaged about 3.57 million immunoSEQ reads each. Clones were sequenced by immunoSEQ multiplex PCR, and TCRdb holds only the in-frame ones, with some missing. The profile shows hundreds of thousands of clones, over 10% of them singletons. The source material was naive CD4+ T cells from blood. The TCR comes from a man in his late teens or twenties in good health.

The CDR3 sequence: CASGLAPWWGGNQPQHF. CDR3 sequence (DNA): TGTGCTAGTGGTTTGGCACCTTGGTGGGGCGGCAATCAGCCCCAGCATTTT. The V call is TRBV12-5, the J call TRBJ1-5, with D tentatively TRBD1 (5 bases). The V end lost 1 base, the J end lost 2 bases, and 15 bases lay between the germline ends. The CDR3 is made up of 17 amino acids. Germline CDR1 and CDR2: LGHNT and FRNRAP. The full variable domain, rest sourced from reference TRBV12-5 and TRBJ1-5, is DARVTQTPRHKVTEMGQEVTMRCQPILGHNTVFWYRQTMMQGLELLAYFRNRAPLDDSGMPKDRFSAEMPDATLATLKIQPSEPRDSAVYFCASGLAPWWGGNQPQHFGDGTRLSIL.